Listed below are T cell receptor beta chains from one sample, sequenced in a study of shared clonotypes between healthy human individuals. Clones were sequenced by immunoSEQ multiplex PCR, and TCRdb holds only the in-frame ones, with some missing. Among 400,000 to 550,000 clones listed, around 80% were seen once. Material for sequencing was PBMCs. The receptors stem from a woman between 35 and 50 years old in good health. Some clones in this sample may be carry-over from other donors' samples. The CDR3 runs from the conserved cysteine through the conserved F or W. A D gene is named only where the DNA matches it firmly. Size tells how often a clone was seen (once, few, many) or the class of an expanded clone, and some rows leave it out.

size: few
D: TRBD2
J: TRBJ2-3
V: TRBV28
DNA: TGTGCCAGCAGCCACAGTCGGACTAGCGGGTACACAGATACGCAGTATTTT
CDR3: CASSHSRTSGYTDTQYF

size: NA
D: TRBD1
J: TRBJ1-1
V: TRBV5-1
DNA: TGCGCCAGCAGCCTCGGACAGGGCCCCGAAGCTTTCTTT
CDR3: CASSLGQGPEAFF

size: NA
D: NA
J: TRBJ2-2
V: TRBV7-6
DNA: TGTGCCAGCAGCTTAGGGGGGAATTGGGGGCCCGCCGGGGAGCTGTTTTTT
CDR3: CASSLGGNWGPAGELFF

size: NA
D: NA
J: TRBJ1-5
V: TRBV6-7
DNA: TGTGCCAGCAGTCGCCCCTGGTGGCGCTGCAATCAGCCCCAGCATTTT
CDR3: CASSRPWWRCNQPQHF

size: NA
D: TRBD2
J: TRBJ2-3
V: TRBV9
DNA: TGTGCCAGCAGCGTGGCTACTAGCGGGAGGGCCTTGCATACGCAGTATTTT
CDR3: CASSVATSGRALHTQYF

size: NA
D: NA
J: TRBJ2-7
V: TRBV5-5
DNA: TGTGCCAGCAGCCAGACCAGACAGCTCGTCTGGGAGCAGTACTTC
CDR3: CASSQTRQLVWEQYF

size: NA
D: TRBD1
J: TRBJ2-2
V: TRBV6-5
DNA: TGTGCCAGCAGTTACTCGATGACAGGGTTCGGGGAGCTGTTTTTT
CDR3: CASSYSMTGFGELFF

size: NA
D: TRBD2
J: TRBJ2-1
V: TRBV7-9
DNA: TGTGCCAGCAGCTTTAGGACTAGCGGCAATGAGCAGTTCTTC
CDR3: CASSFRTSGNEQFF

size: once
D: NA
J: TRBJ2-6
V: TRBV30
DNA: TGTGCCTGGAGTACGGGGAGCTCTGGGGCCAACGTCCTGACTTTC
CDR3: CAWSTGSSGANVLTF

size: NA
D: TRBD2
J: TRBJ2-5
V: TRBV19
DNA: TGTGCCAGTAGTAACAGACTAGCGGGAGGGGAGACCCAGTACTTC
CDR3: CASSNRLAGGETQYF

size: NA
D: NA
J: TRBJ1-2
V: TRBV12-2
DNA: TGTGCAAGTCGCTTAGCGTATCGGGACACGGATTATGGCTACACCTTC
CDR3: CASRLAYRDTDYGYTF

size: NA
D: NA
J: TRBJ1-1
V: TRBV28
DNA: TGTGCCAGCAGTGATGCCAGGACTGAAGCTTTCTTT
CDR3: CASSDARTEAFF

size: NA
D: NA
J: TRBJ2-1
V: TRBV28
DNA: TGTGCCAGCAGTTTAAGTGGGAGTAGCCGAAAAGGGGAGCAGTTCTTC
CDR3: CASSLSGSSRKGEQFF

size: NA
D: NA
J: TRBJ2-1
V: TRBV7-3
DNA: TGTGCCAGCAGCCCCGTGGGGCGACGGGGCCCCAATGAGCAGTTCTTC
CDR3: CASSPVGRRGPNEQFF

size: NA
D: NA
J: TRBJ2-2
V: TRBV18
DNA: TGTGCCAGCTCAGCTGGGGGAGTCGGGGAGCTGTTTTTT
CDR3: CASSAGGVGELFF

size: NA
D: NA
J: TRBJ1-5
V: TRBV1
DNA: TGCACCAGCAGCCAAGAGGAGACAGGGAACTATCAGCCCCAGCATTTT
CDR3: CTSSQEETGNYQPQHF

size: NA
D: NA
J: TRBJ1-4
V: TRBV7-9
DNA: TGTGCCAGCAGCCGCCGGGACACGGCTGGAGAAAAACTGTTTTTT
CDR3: CASSRRDTAGEKLFF

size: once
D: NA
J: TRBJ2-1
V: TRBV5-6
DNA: TGTGCCAGCAGCTTGGCTGGAGGGGGCTCCTACAATGAGCAGTTCTTC
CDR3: CASSLAGGGSYNEQFF

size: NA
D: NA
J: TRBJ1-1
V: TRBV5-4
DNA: TGTGCCAGCAGCTCCCCGACAGGGAACACTGAAGCTTTCTTT
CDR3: CASSSPTGNTEAFF

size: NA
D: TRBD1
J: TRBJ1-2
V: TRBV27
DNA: TGTGCCAGCAGGTCACAGGGGGGCTACACCTTC
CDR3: CASRSQGGYTF

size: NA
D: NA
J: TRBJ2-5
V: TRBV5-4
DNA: TGTGCCAGCAGCTCGAGGGGGATAGGGGTCCAAGAGACCCAGTACTTC
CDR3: CASSSRGIGVQETQYF

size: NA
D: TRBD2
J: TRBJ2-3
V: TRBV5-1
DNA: TGCGCCAGCAGCTTCCTAGCGGGTACTAGCACAGATACGCAGTATTTT
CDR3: CASSFLAGTSTDTQYF

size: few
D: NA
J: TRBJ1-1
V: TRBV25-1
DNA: TGTGCCAGCAGTGTACACGGTGGACAGAATACTGAAGCTTTCTTT
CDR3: CASSVHGGQNTEAFF

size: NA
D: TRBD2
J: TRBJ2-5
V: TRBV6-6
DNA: TGTGCCAGCTTACTAGCGGGAGGAGATATCGTGAAGTACTTC
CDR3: CASLLAGGDIVKYF

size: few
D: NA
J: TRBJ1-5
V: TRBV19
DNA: TGTGCCAGTAGTATACAGGCAGAACTCAATCAGCCCCAGCATTTT
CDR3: CASSIQAELNQPQHF

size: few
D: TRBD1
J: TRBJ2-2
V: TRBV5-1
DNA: TGCGCCAGCAGCCCGGGACAGATCACCGGGGAGCTGTTTTTT
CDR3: CASSPGQITGELFF